A single sample is the source of the 21 T cell receptor beta chains below, sequenced in a study of CD8+ T cells in alopecia areata. Sequencing templates came from extracted RNA that was reverse transcribed into cDNA. The repertoire was sequenced with immunoSEQ multiplex PCR; TCRdb's copy has only in-frame clones and lacks some. The sample shows 140,000 to 150,000 clones, about 89% of them seen only once. The source material was CD8+ T cells sorted from blood, sampled at week 0. The receptors here all came from a human donor with alopecia areata.

This clone was seen a few times. The chain couples TRBV5-6 to TRBJ2-7; possible D gene TRBD2, 5 bases. The length of the CDR3 is 12 residues. Trimming cost V 4 bases and J 6 bases, with 11 bases left between them. Germline CDR1 and CDR2: SGHDT and YYEEEE. This chain's CDR3 is CASSPGSAEQYF. The CDR3 region has the DNA TGTGCCAGCAGCCCGGGGTCAGCCGAGCAGTACTTC.

On this clone itself: A read error may produce the germline difference seen at one junction end. The J gene is TRBJ1-1, the V gene TRBV27, with D possibly being TRBD1 (6 bases). Looked up from germline, CDR1 is MNHEY and CDR2 is SMNVEV (reference sequence). The CDR3 loop spans 15 amino acids. CDR3 region: CASSLSGHRGTEAFF. DNA for the CDR3: TGTGCCAGCAGTCTATCGGGACACAGAGGAACTGAAGCTTTCTTT.

This chain uses TRBV27 with TRBJ2-7, with 7 positions matching TRBD2. Germline CDR1 reads MNHEY; CDR2 reads SMNVEV (reference sequence). The CDR3 runs 13 residues. Trimming removed 4 bases from V and 3 bases from J; junction bases left unmatched: 3. The CDR3 spells CASSYGLGYEQYF. CDR3 DNA sequence: TGTGCCAGCAGTTACGGACTAGGCTACGAGCAGTACTTC.

The chain joins TRBV5-6 to TRBJ2-7, with D unresolved. Germline-derived CDR1 and CDR2 are SGHDT and YYEEEE. Deletions cut 0 bases from V and 2 bases from J, with 12 bases between. CDR3 length equals 15 residues. Here the CDR3 reads CASSLAREIAYEQYF. DNA for the CDR3: TGTGCCAGCAGCTTGGCGAGAGAAATAGCCTACGAGCAGTACTTC. Based on the CDR3 plus reference TRBV5-6 and TRBJ2-7, the full variable domain is DAGVTQSPTHLIKTRGQQVTLRCSPKSGHDTVSWYQQALGQGPQFIFQYYEEEERQRGNFPDRFSGHQFPNYSSELNVNALLLGDSALYLCASSLAREIAYEQYFGPGTRLTVT.

The chain couples TRBV29-1 to TRBJ1-2; D ambiguous. Per germline, CDR1 SQVTM and CDR2 ANQGSEA. Trimming removed 3 bases from V and 5 bases from J, with 19 bases in between. This CDR3 contains 15 residues. CDR3 loop: CSVDGERRETYGYTF. As DNA, the CDR3 is TGCAGCGTTGATGGGGAGAGAAGGGAAACATATGGCTACACCTTC.

The chain joins TRBV5-5 to TRBJ2-7; D remains ambiguous. The germline V gene encodes CDR1 SGHKS and CDR2 YYEKEE (reference sequence). The CDR3 loop spans 13 amino acids. The germline V and J ends were trimmed by 4 bases and 1 base, with 9 bases remaining between them. The CDR3: CASSRQESYEQYF. The CDR3 DNA follows: TGTGCCAGCAGCAGGCAGGAGTCCTACGAGCAGTACTTC.

The V and J genes are TRBV6-5 and TRBJ2-3, with unresolved D. The CDR3 length is 16 residues. V dropped 3 bases and J dropped 0 bases, with 13 bases sitting between them. Germline V gene lookup returns CDR1 MNHEY and CDR2 SVGAGI. CDR3: CASSYEATMSTDTQYF. The CDR3 region has the DNA TGTGCCAGCAGTTATGAGGCGACAATGAGCACAGATACGCAGTATTTT.

This clone was found once. The chain is built from TRBV30 and TRBJ2-1; D is unresolved. With 5 bases removed from V and 10 bases from J, the gap between germline ends came to 12 bases. This CDR3 comprises 11 residues. Germline V gene data show CDR1 as GTSNPN and CDR2 as SVGIG (reference sequence). The CDR3 here is CAWDAMDEQFF. The DNA of the CDR3 is TGTGCCTGGGATGCGATGGACGAGCAGTTCTTC.

The rearrangement links TRBV7-9 to TRBJ2-2; no definite D call. Trimming took 5 bases from V and 0 from J, leaving 10 bases between them. The V gene's germline CDR1 is SEHNR and CDR2 FQNEAQ (reference sequence). The CDR3 has 15 residues. The CDR3 DNA sequence: TGTGCCAGCAGCCCCGATATTACGAACACCGGGGAGCTGTTTTTT. Encoded protein: CASSPDITNTGELFF.

The chain carries TRBV6-6 and TRBJ1-1; 10 nucleotides align to TRBD1. The CDR3 has 13 amino acids. CDR1 and CDR2 (germline): MNHNY, SVGAGI (reference sequence). The CDR3 nucleotides read TGTGCTCGGACAGGGGGGCCCTGTACTGAAGCTTTCTTT. This sequence encodes CARTGGPCTEAFF.

This clone is classed as medium-sized. The rearrangement uses TRBV7-8 and TRBJ1-2; D remains unclear. Trimming took 3 bases from V and 4 from J, leaving 12 bases between them. The CDR3 consists of 14 residues. Germline CDR1 SGHVS, CDR2 FQNEAQ. The CDR3, as DNA: TGTGCCAGCAGCTTGGGGAGTGCCTCCTATGGCTACACCTTC. Protein sequence: CASSLGSASYGYTF.

The count of this clone is one. The chain links TRBV5-6 to TRBJ1-5; D uncertain. Per the germline V gene, CDR1 is SGHDT and CDR2 is YYEEEE. The length of the CDR3 is 11 residues. V lost 2 bases, J lost 5 bases, and 2 bases lay in between. The CDR3 region has the DNA TGTGCCAGCAGCTTCCATCAGCCCCAGCATTTT. It yields the protein CASSFHQPQHF.

The chain combines TRBV9 with TRBJ1-5; D is unresolved. The CDR3 has 10 residues. The V gene lost 7 bases and the J gene lost 5 bases, with 4 bases spanning the gap. The germline V gene encodes CDR1 SGDLS and CDR2 YYNGEE. Written as DNA, the CDR3 is TGTGCCAGCGGGGATCAGCCCCAGCATTTT. Encoded protein: CASGDQPQHF.

The chain couples TRBV29-1 to TRBJ2-7, with D perhaps matching TRBD1 (6 bases). Trimming removed 4 bases from V and 6 bases from J, with 13 bases in between. The CDR3 is 12 residues long. The germline V gene has CDR1 SQVTM and CDR2 ANQGSEA. CDR3 sequence: CSVAGAAGEQYF. DNA for the CDR3: TGCAGCGTTGCAGGGGCCGCCGGCGAGCAGTACTTC.

There are a few counts of this clone. V usage is TRBV11-2 and J usage is TRBJ1-2; no clear D. Trimming pared 3 bases from V and 2 bases from J, leaving 16 bases between. The V gene's germline CDR1 is SGHAT and CDR2 FQNNGV. The CDR3 totals 16 residues. The CDR3: CASSFLGPRRNYGYTF. The CDR3 DNA reads TGTGCCAGCAGCTTCCTCGGGCCCCGACGGAACTATGGCTACACCTTC.

The V gene is TRBV25-1, the J gene TRBJ2-5, with a tentative D call TRBD1 (5 bases). Germline V gene lookup returns CDR1 MGHDK and CDR2 SYGVNS. V lost 3 bases to trimming and J lost 5 bases, with 16 bases between them. The CDR3 has 15 residues. This CDR3 is CASSEEWGGRETQYF. CDR3 nucleotides: TGTGCCAGCAGTGAGGAGTGGGGCGGAAGGGAGACCCAGTACTTC.

The chain uses TRBV27 and TRBJ2-3; 12 bases agree with TRBD1. The J segment lost 4 bases and the V segment lost 6 bases, leaving 5 bases of the junction unmatched. Germline V lookup: CDR1 MNHEY, CDR2 SMNVEV (reference sequence). The CDR3 is 15 residues long. This chain's CDR3 is CASRDWDRGPDTQYF. CDR3 nucleotides: TGTGCCAGCAGGGATTGGGACAGGGGGCCAGATACGCAGTATTTT.

In its sample, this clone was seen a few times. Other DNA sequences from this sample encode an identical CDR3 as well. CDR3 in DNA: TGTGCCAGCAGTTTGTCCCCCTCCTACGAGCAGTACTTC. Amino acid sequence: CASSLSPSYEQYF. This sequence joins TRBV27 and TRBJ2-7, with no clear D. In germline, CDR1 is MNHEY, CDR2 SMNVEV (reference sequence). The CDR3 is 13 residues long. Trimming stripped 3 bases from V and 0 bases from J, with 6 bases between.

V usage is TRBV27 and J usage is TRBJ1-1; 9 positions match TRBD1. The trim removed 5 bases at V and 4 bases at J, leaving 5 bases unmatched. CDR3 length: 14 residues. The V gene's germline CDR1 is MNHEY and CDR2 SMNVEV (reference sequence). The CDR3 DNA reads TGTGCCAGCAGTACTACGACAGGGGGCACTGAAGCTTTCTTT. It encodes CASSTTTGGTEAFF.

In the case of this clone: At the DNA level, this CDR3 is encoded by other sequences in the same sample as well. The chain recombines TRBV19 with TRBJ2-1, with 9 bases aligning to TRBD2. The CDR3 has 14 amino acids. Germline lookup yields CDR1 LNHDA and CDR2 SQIVND (reference sequence). V lost 8 bases to trimming and J lost 3 bases; unmatched junction nucleotides: 5. The CDR3 region is CASSGGGDYNEQFF. CDR3 in DNA: TGTGCCAGTTCCGGCGGGGGGGACTACAATGAGCAGTTCTTC.

This clone was observed once. The chain recombines TRBV9 with TRBJ2-1; 15 bases match TRBD2. The junction had 6 bases not matched to a gene; V was cut back by 2 bases and J by 0 bases. CDR1 SGDLS and CDR2 YYNGEE come from the germline V gene. The CDR3 totals 19 residues. CDR3 DNA: TGTGCCAGCAGCGTTAGCGGACTAGCGGGGGGGAGCTCCTACAATGAGCAGTTCTTC. Translated: CASSVSGLAGGSSYNEQFF. The whole variable domain, filled in from reference TRBV9 and TRBJ2-1, reads DSGVTQTPKHLITATGQRVTLRCSPRSGDLSVYWYQQSLDQGLQFLIQYYNGEERAKGNILERFSAQQFPDLHSELNLSSLELGDSALYFCASSVSGLAGGSSYNEQFFGPGTRLTVL.